The TCR beta chain under discussion was sequenced for a study of OX40 agonist ivuxolimab in advanced cancers. V was trimmed by 0 bases and J by 0 bases, leaving 11 bases between them. The CDR3 totals 16 residues. Germline CDR1 reads SGDLS; CDR2 reads YYNGEE. Some clones are missing from TCRdb's copy, which holds only in-frame ones; the method was immunoSEQ multiplex PCR. The repertoire has tens of thousands of clones, nearly 85% of them found once; the top ten carry approximately 3%. The specimen was CD4+ or CD8+ T cells sorted from blood, collected in a trial of the OX40 agonist ivuxolimab. The TCR comes from an adult with an advanced solid tumor such as melanoma, head and neck, liver or kidney cancer. This rearrangement joins TRBV9 to TRBJ2-3; D gene ambiguous. CDR3 sequence (DNA): TGTGCCAGCAGCGTAGACTACCCGTCTAGCACAGATACGCAGTATTTT. Residues: CASSVDYPSSTDTQYF.